This T cell receptor beta chain was recovered during a study of T cells after somatic rescue of genetic block. The assay was immunoSEQ multiplex PCR, and TCRdb's table has in-frame clones only and misses some. The repertoire consists of 85,000 to 90,000 clones, with approximately 90% occurring once and the leading ten covering 1.5% to 2%. CDR3 length equals 16 residues. The V end lost 0 bases, the J end lost 1 base, and 12 bases lay between the germline ends. CDR1 is LNHNV and CDR2 is YYDKDF in the germline V gene (reference sequence). The TCR comes from a young woman. Sequenced sample: peripheral blood mononuclear cells (PBMCs). The chain uses TRBV15 and TRBJ1-1, with D possibly being TRBD1 (6 bases). The CDR3 here is CATSRDTGGANTEAFF. CDR3 bases: TGTGCCACCAGCAGAGATACGGGGGGCGCGAACACTGAAGCTTTCTTT.